The 25 T cell receptor beta chains below were found in one sample sequenced in a study of glioma-infiltrating T cells after dendritic cell vaccination. Measured with immunoSEQ multiplex PCR; TCRdb has only the in-frame clones, and not every one. The sample has under 100,000 clones; roughly 84% are singletons. Material: blood, obtained before dendritic cell vaccination. Receptors originate from a human donor with glioblastoma.

The V and J genes are TRBV6-6 and TRBJ2-2, with TRBD2 identical over 7 bases. Germline lookup yields CDR1 MNHNY and CDR2 SVGAGI (reference sequence). This CDR3 region has 14 residues. The ends lost 4 bases at V and 7 bases at J; junction bases unmatched: 6. The CDR3 here is CASSWGGSNGELFF. CDR3 coding DNA: TGTGCCAGCAGTTGGGGCGGGAGCAACGGGGAGCTGTTTTTT.

The chain employs TRBV6-5 and TRBJ2-1; TRBD2 matches at 8 bases. J lost 7 bases, V lost 5 bases, and 7 bases had no gene match. CDR3 length equals 14 residues. The V gene's germline CDR1 is MNHEY and CDR2 SVGAGI. The CDR3 DNA reads as TGTGCCAGCAGTAACGGACTAGCATGGAATGAGCAGTTCTTC. This encodes CASSNGLAWNEQFF.

The chain uses TRBV19 and TRBJ1-5; a weak D match, TRBD1 (5 bases). Germline V gene data show CDR1 as LNHDA and CDR2 as SQIVND (reference sequence). V lost 1 base and J lost 1, with 8 bases in between. This CDR3 is built from 15 residues. CDR3 DNA sequence: TGTGCCAGTAGTATAGTTGGGGCCAGCAATCAGCCCCAGCATTTT. Its protein product is CASSIVGASNQPQHF.

Note on this clone: At one end, the junction sequence differs from germline, possibly due to a read error. This chain connects TRBV19 to TRBJ2-2, with 7 bases identical to TRBD1. Germline CDR1 LNHDA, CDR2 SQIVND (reference sequence). The CDR3 is made up of 13 amino acids. The chain's CDR3 is CAGRQGNTGELFF. CDR3 bases: TGTGCCGGTAGACAGGGTAACACCGGGGAGCTGTTTTTT.

This chain uses TRBV15 with TRBJ2-1; TRBD2 might be the D (5 bases). Trimming pared 1 base from V and 10 bases from J, leaving 14 bases between. The CDR3 is 14 residues long. Germline V gives CDR1 LNHNV, CDR2 YYDKDF (reference sequence). The CDR3 loop is CATSRGLGQREQFF. Written as DNA, the CDR3 is TGTGCCACCAGCAGAGGGCTCGGTCAGCGGGAGCAGTTCTTC.

The chain recombines TRBV7-2 with TRBJ2-5; 7 bases map to TRBD1. The end of the DNA aligns better with TRBJ2-7, so the J call may be wrong. From germline, CDR1 is SGHTA and CDR2 FQGNSA. The CDR3 is 14 amino acids. The CDR3 reads CASSHGTVIYEQYF. CDR3 coding DNA: TGTGCCAGCAGCCACGGGACAGTCATCTACGAGCAGTACTTC.

The V and J genes are TRBV5-4 and TRBJ1-2; D unresolved. The CDR3 has 13 amino acids. V was clipped by 4 bases and J by 3 bases, with 10 bases between them. CDR1 SGHNT and CDR2 YYREEE come from the germline V gene (reference sequence). The CDR3 DNA follows: TGTGCCAGCAGCGCCGGGATCGACTATGGCTACACCTTC. Translated, it gives CASSAGIDYGYTF.

The V call is TRBV11-3, the J call TRBJ2-3; 9 bases agree with TRBD2. Per the germline V gene, CDR1 is SGHNT and CDR2 is YENEEA. Unmatched junction bases numbered 5, after V lost 3 bases and J lost 7 bases. The CDR3 is 14 residues long. CDR3 DNA sequence: TGTGCCAGCAGCTTGCGGGGGGGGCAAAATACGCAGTATTTT. Its translation is CASSLRGGQNTQYF. Complete variable domain (other parts from reference TRBV11-3 and TRBJ2-3): EAGVVQSPRYKIIEKKQPVAFWCNPISGHNTLYWYLQNLGQGPELLIRYENEEAVDDSQLPKDRFSAERLKGVDSTLKIQPAELGDSAVYLCASSLRGGQNTQYFGPGTRLTVL.

V and J are TRBV15 and TRBJ2-5; 8 bases map to TRBD2. The V and J ends lost 2 bases and 4 bases, in that order; junction bases with no gene match: 9. The germline CDR1 and CDR2 sequences are LNHNV and YYDKDF (reference sequence). The CDR3 is made up of 16 amino acids. Here the CDR3 DNA reads TGTGCCACCAGCAGATCCGGGAGGGGGTCGGGAGAGACCCAGTACTTC. Its protein product is CATSRSGRGSGETQYF.

This rearrangement joins TRBV4-1 to TRBJ2-7; 13 bases are a match to TRBD2. This CDR3 has 17 residues. Germline V gene data show CDR1 as MGHRA and CDR2 as YSYEKL. J gave up 3 bases and V 4 bases, and 9 bases lay outside the gene matches. In nucleotides, the CDR3 is TGCGCCAGCAGCCGAGAGCCAGGACTAGCGGGAGACTACGAGCAGTACTTC. It translates to CASSREPGLAGDYEQYF.

Written as DNA, the CDR3 is TGCGCCAGCAGCTTGGCCATCGGGGGGGCGGGTGGTGAGCAGTTCTTC. Translation gives CASSLAIGGAGGEQFF. The J gene is TRBJ2-1, the V gene TRBV5-1; TRBD2 matches at 8 bases. V lost 0 bases, J lost 9 bases, and 11 bases stayed unmatched. The V gene's germline CDR1 is SGHRS and CDR2 YFSETQ. This CDR3 spans 16 amino acids.

This chain links TRBV7-9 with TRBJ1-6; maybe TRBD1 (5 bases). This CDR3 contains 16 residues. Germline V gene lookup returns CDR1 SEHNR and CDR2 FQNEAQ (reference sequence). Between the trimmed V and J ends, which lost 8 bases and 0 bases, there was a span of 14 bases. Written as DNA, the CDR3 is TGTGCCAGCCAGGACAAAAGGGCCTCCTATAATTCACCCCTCCACTTT. It specifies CASQDKRASYNSPLHF.

The V gene is TRBV21-1, the J gene TRBJ2-1; the tabulated D call, TRBD1, remains unverified against the DNA. TRBV21-1 represents a pseudogene. The CDR3 sequence is 14 residues long. The CDR3 region is CASSPREGGNEQFF. For the CDR3, the DNA is TGTGCCAGCAGCCCCCGGGAAGGGGGCAATGAGCAGTTCTTC.

The genes are TRBV29-1 and TRBJ1-2; 7 bases match TRBD1. Germline V gene data show CDR1 as SQVTM and CDR2 as ANQGSEA. With 7 bases clipped from V and 1 base from J, the junction kept 9 bases outside the gene matches. There are 14 residues in the CDR3. In DNA, the CDR3 is TGCAGCGCCAGACGGGACAGATTTAACTATGGCTACACCTTC. It translates to CSARRDRFNYGYTF.

This chain uses TRBV19 with TRBJ2-1, with 10 nucleotides matching TRBD2. Germline V lookup: CDR1 LNHDA, CDR2 SQIVND (reference sequence). The V gene end was trimmed by 3 bases and the J gene end by 3 bases; junction bases not matched to a gene: 5. The CDR3 consists of 16 residues. CDR3 loop: CASSIGLAEDYNEQFF. DNA of the CDR3: TGTGCCAGTAGTATCGGACTAGCGGAGGACTACAATGAGCAGTTCTTC.

The V and J genes are TRBV5-1 and TRBJ2-7; perhaps TRBD1 as D (9 bases). The CDR3 length is 19 residues. CDR1 SGHRS and CDR2 YFSETQ come from the germline V gene. The V end was cut by 0 bases, the J end by 3 bases, with 25 bases between. CDR3 loop: CASSLGNRGLSGELYEQYF. The CDR3 DNA follows: TGCGCCAGCAGCTTGGGGAACAGGGGGCTTAGCGGGGAGCTCTACGAGCAGTACTTC. The variable domain in full, with the rest retrieved from reference TRBV5-1 and TRBJ2-7, is KAGVTQTPRYLIKTRGQQVTLSCSPISGHRSVSWYQQTPGQGLQFLFEYFSETQRNKGNFPGRFSGRQFSNSRSEMNVSTLELGDSALYLCASSLGNRGLSGELYEQYFGPGTRLTVT.

This rearrangement joins TRBV29-1 to TRBJ2-5; tentative D call: TRBD2 (6 bases). V lost 4 bases and J lost 4, with 16 bases in between. This CDR3 spans 14 amino acids. Germline V CDR1 and CDR2: SQVTM, ANQGSEA. The CDR3 loop is CSVVGRGKGETQYF. Written as DNA, the CDR3 is TGCAGCGTTGTTGGCCGGGGGAAGGGAGAGACCCAGTACTTC.

J is TRBJ1-6 and V is TRBV5-4; D gene unclear. The CDR3 covers 14 residues. From germline, CDR1 is SGHNT and CDR2 YYREEE (reference sequence). V lost 0 bases to trimming and J lost 9 bases, with 10 bases between them. In nucleotides, the CDR3 is TGTGCCAGCAGCTTGGCCGTTGAGAGTTCACCCCTCCACTTT. This codes for CASSLAVESSPLHF.

The V gene is TRBV6-5, the J gene TRBJ1-2; TRBD1 agrees at 7 bases. The V gene's germline CDR1 is MNHEY and CDR2 SVGAGI. The trim removed 5 bases at V and 5 bases at J, leaving 11 bases unmatched. The CDR3 runs to 15 residues. In DNA form, the CDR3 reads TGTGCCAGCAGTCCCGCTGGAGGGGGCGGTTATGGCTACACCTTC. Its translation: CASSPAGGGGYGYTF.

This clone appeared a single time. The genes are TRBV9 and TRBJ2-1, with D maybe TRBD2 (5 bases). CDR3 size: 12 residues. Germline values: CDR1 SGDLS, CDR2 YYNGEE. V shed 4 bases and J shed 9 bases, with 11 bases lying between them. In nucleotides, the CDR3 is TGTGCCAGCAGCCCAACTAGTCCTGAGCAGTTCTTC. Translating gives CASSPTSPEQFF.

The chain has TRBV7-9 and TRBJ1-5; TRBD1 agrees at 10 bases. V lost 5 bases to trimming and J lost 1 base; unmatched junction nucleotides: 2. This CDR3 has 15 amino acids. Germline V lookup: CDR1 SEHNR, CDR2 FQNEAQ (reference sequence). CDR3 sequence reads: CASSQTGGSNQPQHF. CDR3 nucleotide sequence: TGTGCCAGCAGCCAGACAGGGGGCAGCAATCAGCCCCAGCATTTT.

This clone was detected once. The chain couples TRBV5-1 to TRBJ2-7; no clear D gene. The V and J ends lost 0 bases and 2 bases respectively, with 9 bases between them. The CDR3 is 14 amino acids. Germline loops: CDR1 SGHRS, CDR2 YFSETQ. The CDR3 nucleotides are TGCGCCAGCAGCTTGGAAGTACAAGCCTACGAGCAGTACTTC. It codes for CASSLEVQAYEQYF.

This clone was seen once. The chain uses TRBV2 and TRBJ2-1; D is unresolved. Trimming shortened V by 4 bases and J by 4 bases, and 5 bases separated the two germline ends. The CDR3 spans 12 residues. CDR1 and CDR2 (germline): SNHLY, FYNNEI. The CDR3 spells CASSVLYNEQFF. CDR3 nucleotides: TGTGCCAGCAGTGTCTTGTACAATGAGCAGTTCTTC. Looking up the rest from reference TRBV2 and TRBJ2-1 gives the full variable domain: EPEVTQTPSHQVTQMGQEVILRCVPISNHLYFYWYRQILGQKVEFLVSFYNNEISEKSEIFDDQFSVERPDGSNFTLKIRSTKLEDSAMYFCASSVLYNEQFFGPGTRLTVL.

V usage is TRBV5-1 and J usage is TRBJ2-7; possible D gene TRBD1, 6 bases. In germline, CDR1 is SGHRS, CDR2 YFSETQ. The V and J ends lost 4 bases and 6 bases respectively, with 17 bases between them. The CDR3 has 14 amino acids. DNA of the CDR3: TGCGCCAGCAGCCAATACTGGGGGCGAGGCGAGCAGTACTTC. This gives the protein CASSQYWGRGEQYF.

The chain has TRBV9 and TRBJ2-1; TRBD2 matches at 9 bases. V shed 6 bases and J 4 bases; nucleotides not matched to a gene: 8. The CDR3 covers 15 residues. CDR1 is SGDLS and CDR2 is YYNGEE in the germline V gene. The CDR3, as DNA: TGTGCCAGCACCCCCGCGGGAGGGGTGTACAATGAGCAGTTCTTC. It translates to CASTPAGGVYNEQFF.